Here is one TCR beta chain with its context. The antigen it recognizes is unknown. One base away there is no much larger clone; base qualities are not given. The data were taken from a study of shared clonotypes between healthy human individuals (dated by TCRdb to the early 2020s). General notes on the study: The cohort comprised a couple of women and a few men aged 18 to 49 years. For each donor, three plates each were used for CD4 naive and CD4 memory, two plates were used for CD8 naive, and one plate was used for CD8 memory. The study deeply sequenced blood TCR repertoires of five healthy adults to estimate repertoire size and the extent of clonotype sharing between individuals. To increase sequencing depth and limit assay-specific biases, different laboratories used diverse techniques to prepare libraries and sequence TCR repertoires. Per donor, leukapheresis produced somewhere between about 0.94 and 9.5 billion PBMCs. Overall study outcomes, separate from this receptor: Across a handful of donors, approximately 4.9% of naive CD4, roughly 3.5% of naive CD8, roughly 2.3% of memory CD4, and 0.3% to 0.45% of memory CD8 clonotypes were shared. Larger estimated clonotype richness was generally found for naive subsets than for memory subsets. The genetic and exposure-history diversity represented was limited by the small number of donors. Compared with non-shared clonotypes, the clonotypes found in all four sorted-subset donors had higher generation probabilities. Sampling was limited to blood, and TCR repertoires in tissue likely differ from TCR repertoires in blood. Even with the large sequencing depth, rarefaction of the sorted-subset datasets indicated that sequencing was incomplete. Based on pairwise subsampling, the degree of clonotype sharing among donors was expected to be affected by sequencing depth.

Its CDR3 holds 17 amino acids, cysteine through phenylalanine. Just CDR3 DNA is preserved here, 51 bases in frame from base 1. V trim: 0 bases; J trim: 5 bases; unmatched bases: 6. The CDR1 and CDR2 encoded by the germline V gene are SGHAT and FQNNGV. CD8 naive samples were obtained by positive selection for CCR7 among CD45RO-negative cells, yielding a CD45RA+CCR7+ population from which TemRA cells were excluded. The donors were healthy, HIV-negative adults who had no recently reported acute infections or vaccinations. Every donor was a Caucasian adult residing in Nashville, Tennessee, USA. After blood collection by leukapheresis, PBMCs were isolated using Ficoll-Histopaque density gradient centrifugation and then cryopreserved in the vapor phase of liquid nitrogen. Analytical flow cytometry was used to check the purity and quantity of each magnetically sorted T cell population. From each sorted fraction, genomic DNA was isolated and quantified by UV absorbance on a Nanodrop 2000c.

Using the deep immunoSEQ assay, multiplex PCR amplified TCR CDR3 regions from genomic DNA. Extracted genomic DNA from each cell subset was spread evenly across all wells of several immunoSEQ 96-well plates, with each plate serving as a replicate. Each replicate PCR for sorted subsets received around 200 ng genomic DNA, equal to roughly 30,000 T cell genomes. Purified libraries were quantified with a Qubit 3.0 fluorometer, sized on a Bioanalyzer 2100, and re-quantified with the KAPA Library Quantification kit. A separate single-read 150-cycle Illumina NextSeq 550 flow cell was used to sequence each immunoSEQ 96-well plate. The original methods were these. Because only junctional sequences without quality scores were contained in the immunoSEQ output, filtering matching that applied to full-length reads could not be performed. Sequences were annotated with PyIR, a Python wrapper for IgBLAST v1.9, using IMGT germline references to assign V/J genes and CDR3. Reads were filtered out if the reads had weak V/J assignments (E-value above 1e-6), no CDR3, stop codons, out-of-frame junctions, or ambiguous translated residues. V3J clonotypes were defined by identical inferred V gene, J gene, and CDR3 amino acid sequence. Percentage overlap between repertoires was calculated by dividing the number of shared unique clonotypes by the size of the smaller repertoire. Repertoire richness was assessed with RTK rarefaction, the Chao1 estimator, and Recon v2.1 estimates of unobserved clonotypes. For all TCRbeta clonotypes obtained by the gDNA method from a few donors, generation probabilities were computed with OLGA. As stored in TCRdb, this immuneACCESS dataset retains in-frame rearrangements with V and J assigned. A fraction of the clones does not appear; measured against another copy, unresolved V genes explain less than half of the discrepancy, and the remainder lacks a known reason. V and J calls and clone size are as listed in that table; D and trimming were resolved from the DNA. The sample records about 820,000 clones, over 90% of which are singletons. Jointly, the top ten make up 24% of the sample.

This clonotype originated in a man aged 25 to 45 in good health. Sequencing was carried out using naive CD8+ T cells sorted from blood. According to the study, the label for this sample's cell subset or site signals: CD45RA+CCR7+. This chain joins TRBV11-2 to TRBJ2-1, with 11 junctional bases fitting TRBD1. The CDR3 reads CASSLDPGQGVNNEQFF. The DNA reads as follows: TGTGCCAGCAGCTTAGACCCGGGACAGGGGGTCAACAATGAGCAGTTCTTC.